This T cell receptor (beta chain) was recorded in a study of blood T cells in healthy people across ages. Worth noting for this clonotype: Its antigen is not known.

Combining a sample-barcoded 5' primer with a J-beta primer mix, a second PCR ran for roughly 6 to 12 cycles. MiXCR was run by TCRdb on the 5' RACE reads, yielding one entry per CDR3 protein. The sample has hundreds of thousands of distinct CDR3 sequences; 50% to 65% are singletons. This CDR3 region has 15 residues. The V segment lost 4 bases and the J segment 5 bases; nucleotides outside the gene matches: 8. CDR1 is SGHDT and CDR2 is YYEEEE in the germline V gene. Study outcomes and limitations: The authors considered diversity estimates from one million T cells to be underestimates.

The gene calls are TRBV5-6 and TRBJ2-7; TRBD2 agrees at 11 bases. Sequencing was done on a sample of blood. This sequence originates from a man at least 80 years old in good health. CDR3 protein: CASSDITSGRDEQYF. The CDR3 region has the DNA TGTGCCAGCAGCGATATAACTAGCGGGAGAGACGAGCAGTACTTC.